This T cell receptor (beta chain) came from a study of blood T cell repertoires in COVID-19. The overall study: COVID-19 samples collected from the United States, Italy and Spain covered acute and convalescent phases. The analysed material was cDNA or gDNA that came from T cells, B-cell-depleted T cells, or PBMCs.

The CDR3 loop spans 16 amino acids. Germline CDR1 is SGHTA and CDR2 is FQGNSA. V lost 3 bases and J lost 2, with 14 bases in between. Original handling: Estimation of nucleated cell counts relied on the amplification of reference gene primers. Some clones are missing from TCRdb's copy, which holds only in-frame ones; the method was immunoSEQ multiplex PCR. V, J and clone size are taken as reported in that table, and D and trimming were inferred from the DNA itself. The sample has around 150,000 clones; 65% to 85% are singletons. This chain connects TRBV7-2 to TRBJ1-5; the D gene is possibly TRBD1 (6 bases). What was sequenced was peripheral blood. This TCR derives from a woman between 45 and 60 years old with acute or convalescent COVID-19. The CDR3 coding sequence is TGTGCCAGCAGCTTGAACGCCCGGACAGGCAATCAGCCCCAGCATTTT. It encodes CASSLNARTGNQPQHF.